The following is a TCR beta chain sequence with its context. The antigen remains unidentified. This specimen belongs to a study of beta chain features in type 1 diabetes. Background on the study: Across every sample, almost 110,000,000 sorted cells were examined in total.

Since all of the isolated RNA was reverse transcribed, expressed TCRB transcripts were what got sequenced. The protocol was immunoSEQ multiplex PCR, while the TCRdb copy is restricted to in-frame clones and leaves out a portion. The sample holds under 450,000 clones; approximately 13% are singletons and the top ten take around 0.035%. The study's findings and limits: Type 1 diabetes patients had fewer VDJ junction insertions and more deletions. The naive, central memory and Treg TCRB repertoires of patients appeared to be more similar to one another than those of healthy donors.

This CDR3 region has 12 residues. The junction had 1 base not matched to a gene; V was cut back by 5 bases and J by 4 bases. From germline, CDR1 is LNHDA and CDR2 SQIVND (reference sequence). A sort by CD45RO/CCR7/CD25/CD127/CD95/CD27 yielded CD4+ naive, central memory, regulatory and stem cell-like memory cells. V usage is TRBV19 and J usage is TRBJ2-5, with TRBD1 matching 7 bases. Material: naive CD4+ T cells from blood. The sequence derives from a man aged 25-40 years in good health. CDR3 in amino acids: CASSRTGETQYF. The CDR3 DNA is TGTGCCAGTAGTCGGACAGGAGAGACCCAGTACTTC.